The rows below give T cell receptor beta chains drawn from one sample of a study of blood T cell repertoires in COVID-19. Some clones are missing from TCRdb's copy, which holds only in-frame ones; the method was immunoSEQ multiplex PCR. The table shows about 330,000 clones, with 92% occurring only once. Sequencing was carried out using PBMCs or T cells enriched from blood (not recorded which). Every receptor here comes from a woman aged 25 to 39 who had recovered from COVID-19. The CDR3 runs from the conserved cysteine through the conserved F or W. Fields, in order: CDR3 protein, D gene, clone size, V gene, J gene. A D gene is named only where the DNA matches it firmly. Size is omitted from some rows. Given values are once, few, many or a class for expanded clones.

cdr3_aa: CASSFLGSRAGGEKLFF; d_call: TRBD1; clone_size: .; v_call: TRBV27; j_call: TRBJ1-4
cdr3_aa: CASSFWTIRNPNSPLHF; d_call: .; clone_size: .; v_call: TRBV7-9; j_call: TRBJ1-6
cdr3_aa: CATSRTGQVDFYGYTF; d_call: TRBD1; clone_size: .; v_call: TRBV15; j_call: TRBJ1-2
cdr3_aa: CASSLKGAHTDTQYF; d_call: TRBD1; clone_size: once; v_call: TRBV7-8; j_call: TRBJ2-3
cdr3_aa: CASSRAGEGAGELFF; d_call: TRBD2; clone_size: .; v_call: TRBV5-1; j_call: TRBJ2-2
cdr3_aa: CASSPQGAHEQYF; d_call: TRBD1; clone_size: .; v_call: TRBV7-9; j_call: TRBJ2-7
cdr3_aa: CASSEGQNNQPQHF; d_call: .; clone_size: .; v_call: TRBV2; j_call: TRBJ1-5
cdr3_aa: CASSQGQGEFAYSPLHF; d_call: TRBD1; clone_size: .; v_call: TRBV3-1/TRBV3-2; j_call: TRBJ1-6
cdr3_aa: CASSVDSLNTEAFF; d_call: .; clone_size: .; v_call: TRBV2; j_call: TRBJ1-1
cdr3_aa: CASSLNRDEQYF; d_call: .; clone_size: .; v_call: TRBV13; j_call: TRBJ2-7
cdr3_aa: CASSPSLVSYFNYEQYF; d_call: .; clone_size: .; v_call: TRBV27; j_call: TRBJ2-7
cdr3_aa: CASSLEKAGPSTGELFF; d_call: .; clone_size: .; v_call: TRBV7-9; j_call: TRBJ2-2
cdr3_aa: CASSSLSGANVLTF; d_call: .; clone_size: .; v_call: TRBV19; j_call: TRBJ2-6
cdr3_aa: CASSPPGQRNTEAFF; d_call: TRBD1; clone_size: .; v_call: TRBV2; j_call: TRBJ1-1
cdr3_aa: CASSLYSRTGELFF; d_call: .; clone_size: .; v_call: TRBV7-9; j_call: TRBJ2-2
cdr3_aa: CASSQGSGAREQYF; d_call: .; clone_size: .; v_call: TRBV18; j_call: TRBJ2-7
cdr3_aa: CASSLVAGAPYEQYF; d_call: TRBD2; clone_size: .; v_call: TRBV5-4; j_call: TRBJ2-7
cdr3_aa: CASSSGTGANSPLHF; d_call: TRBD1; clone_size: .; v_call: TRBV28; j_call: TRBJ1-6
cdr3_aa: CASSPSATNEKLFF; d_call: .; clone_size: .; v_call: TRBV6-2/TRBV6-3; j_call: TRBJ1-4
cdr3_aa: CASSLTADRVNTEAFF; d_call: TRBD1; clone_size: .; v_call: TRBV7-9; j_call: TRBJ1-1
cdr3_aa: CASKKGAGDNSPLHF; d_call: .; clone_size: .; v_call: TRBV2; j_call: TRBJ1-6
cdr3_aa: CASSLAQVNYGYTF; d_call: .; clone_size: .; v_call: TRBV11-2; j_call: TRBJ1-2
cdr3_aa: CATSEDTGGGGEQYF; d_call: .; clone_size: .; v_call: TRBV24-1; j_call: TRBJ2-7
cdr3_aa: CASSQSRDFANTGELFF; d_call: .; clone_size: .; v_call: TRBV9; j_call: TRBJ2-2
cdr3_aa: CASSQDPDSFFYEQYF; d_call: .; clone_size: .; v_call: TRBV4-3; j_call: TRBJ2-7
cdr3_aa: CASSGPQTVATDTQYF; d_call: .; clone_size: .; v_call: TRBV9; j_call: TRBJ2-3
cdr3_aa: CASSWETMNTEAFF; d_call: .; clone_size: .; v_call: TRBV7-2; j_call: TRBJ1-1
cdr3_aa: CASSLVPAGQHKFNTEAFF; d_call: .; clone_size: .; v_call: TRBV7-9; j_call: TRBJ1-1
cdr3_aa: CASSPLGGNTEAFF; d_call: .; clone_size: once; v_call: TRBV13; j_call: TRBJ1-1
cdr3_aa: CASSPAGQSSGNTIYF; d_call: .; clone_size: .; v_call: TRBV18; j_call: TRBJ1-3
cdr3_aa: CAISGQVIGQPVTEAFF; d_call: .; clone_size: once; v_call: TRBV10-3; j_call: TRBJ1-1
cdr3_aa: CASSSTQGMKPEAFF; d_call: .; clone_size: .; v_call: TRBV6-6; j_call: TRBJ1-1
cdr3_aa: CASSFSGTPNEQFF; d_call: .; clone_size: .; v_call: TRBV11-2; j_call: TRBJ2-1
cdr3_aa: CASRQTGSRNEQYF; d_call: TRBD1; clone_size: .; v_call: TRBV3-1/TRBV3-2; j_call: TRBJ2-7
cdr3_aa: CASSYGGSPYNEQFF; d_call: TRBD2; clone_size: .; v_call: TRBV6-5; j_call: TRBJ2-1
cdr3_aa: CASSSNRQPQHF; d_call: .; clone_size: few; v_call: TRBV6-2/TRBV6-3; j_call: TRBJ1-5
cdr3_aa: CASMLGGSYSNQPQHF; d_call: .; clone_size: .; v_call: TRBV28; j_call: TRBJ1-5
cdr3_aa: CAIRVYNEQFF; d_call: .; clone_size: once; v_call: TRBV10-3; j_call: TRBJ2-1
cdr3_aa: CATSREGSGQPQHF; d_call: .; clone_size: .; v_call: TRBV15; j_call: TRBJ1-5
cdr3_aa: CATTNLGGGSMNTEAFF; d_call: .; clone_size: .; v_call: TRBV2; j_call: TRBJ1-1